Below are 12 T cell receptor beta chains sequenced from a single sample in a study of T cell repertoires in cytomegalovirus infection. TCRdb processed the reads anew with MiXCR; each CDR3 protein has one entry. This table holds roughly 240,000 distinct CDR3 sequences, under 8.5% found once. The sequenced sample was PBMCs. The receptors shown here come from a human donor in good health (CMV status not recorded). Some clones in this sample may be carry-over from other donors' samples.

Ten or more counts support this clonotype. The J gene is TRBJ1-2, the V gene TRBV7-2; TRBD1 agrees at 8 bases. This CDR3 comprises 14 residues. V was clipped by 0 bases and J by 6 bases; unmatched bases: 3. Per germline, CDR1 SGHTA and CDR2 FQGNSA. The CDR3 spells CASSLAQGENGYTF. DNA for the CDR3: TGTGCCAGCAGCTTAGCACAGGGGGAGAATGGCTACACCTTC.

This clonotype was counted at least ten times. The chain couples TRBV6-5 to TRBJ1-1; no reliable D call. Germline V gene sequence: CDR1 MNHEY, CDR2 SVGAGI. The V and J ends lost 0 bases and 5 bases respectively, with 13 bases between them. The CDR3 spans 15 residues. This CDR3 reads CASSYSMGIGTEAFF. The DNA for the CDR3 is TGTGCCAGCAGTTACTCGATGGGGATTGGAACTGAAGCTTTCTTT.

This clonotype was seen repeatedly, ten times or more. This sequence joins TRBV7-8 and TRBJ2-1; D tentatively fits TRBD1 or TRBD2 (5 bases each). In germline, CDR1 is SGHVS, CDR2 FQNEAQ. This CDR3 has 12 residues. Between the trimmed V and J ends, which lost 5 bases and 9 bases, there was a span of 11 bases. Here the CDR3 reads CASSQGEVEQFF. DNA of the CDR3: TGTGCCAGCAGCCAGGGAGAGGTTGAGCAGTTCTTC.

This clonotype was picked up many times. The rearrangement uses TRBV9 and TRBJ2-5; D is perhaps TRBD1 or TRBD2 (6 bases each). Per germline, CDR1 SGDLS and CDR2 YYNGEE. The CDR3 extends over 15 amino acids. Trimming left V 3 bases short and J 7 bases short, with 19 bases between. For the CDR3, the DNA is TGTGCCAGCAGCGATAGAGGGGGGCAGGAGGTGACCCAGTACTTC. It translates to CASSDRGGQEVTQYF.

Many counts were recorded for this clonotype. J is TRBJ2-7 and V is TRBV4-2; D uncertain. The germline CDR1 and CDR2 sequences are LGHNA and YNFKEQ. The V end lost 0 bases, the J end lost 0 bases, and 9 bases lay between the germline ends. This CDR3 comprises 15 residues. DNA of the CDR3: TGTGCCAGCAGCCAAGAAGAGACACCCTCCTACGAGCAGTACTTC. The encoded protein is CASSQEETPSYEQYF.

V gene TRBV20-1 combines with J gene TRBJ2-3; 13 bases are shared with TRBD2. J lost 2 bases, V lost 3 bases, and 5 bases had no gene match. This CDR3 has 16 residues. The germline CDR1 and CDR2 sequences are DFQATT and SNEGSKA (reference sequence). This CDR3 is CSARWTSGGNTDTQYF. CDR3 DNA: TGCAGTGCTAGGTGGACTAGCGGGGGAAACACAGATACGCAGTATTTT.

There are many counts of this clonotype. The rearrangement joins TRBV28 to TRBJ1-1; tentatively, D is TRBD1 (6 bases). From germline, CDR1 is MDHEN and CDR2 SYDVKM. V lost 3 bases to trimming and J lost 4 bases, with 15 bases between them. The CDR3 runs 15 residues. This chain's CDR3 is CASSFEGGSRTEAFF. CDR3 bases: TGTGCCAGCAGTTTTGAGGGGGGATCGCGCACTGAAGCTTTCTTT.

This chain connects TRBV19 to TRBJ2-7; possibly TRBD1 for D (6 bases). Germline loops: CDR1 LNHDA, CDR2 SQIVND (reference sequence). The CDR3 is 13 residues long. V shed 4 bases and J shed 3 bases, with 10 bases lying between them. CDR3 nucleotides: TGTGCCAGTAGTAGGGCCAGGGGCTACGAGCAGTACTTC. The encoded protein is CASSRARGYEQYF.

Ten or more counts support this clonotype. The chain uses TRBV29-1 and TRBJ1-1; 9 bases align to TRBD1. This CDR3 contains 12 residues. V lost 0 bases and J lost 11; bases outside the gene matches: 4. Germline CDR1 reads SQVTM; CDR2 reads ANQGSEA. This CDR3 reads CSVEDRGTGAFF. The CDR3 DNA sequence: TGCAGCGTTGAAGATCGGGGGACAGGGGCTTTCTTT. Filled out from reference TRBV29-1 and TRBJ1-1, the complete variable domain reads SAVISQKPSRDICQRGTSLTIQCQVDSQVTMMFWYRQQPGQSLTLIATANQGSEATYESGFVIDKFPISRPNLTFSTLTVSNMSPEDSSIYLCSVEDRGTGAFFGQGTRLTVV.

This clonotype was seen ten or more times. The chain combines TRBV20-1 with TRBJ1-5; D is uncertain. Trimming left V 1 base short and J 6 bases short, with 10 bases between. The CDR3 is made up of 13 amino acids. CDR1 and CDR2 from the germline V gene are DFQATT and SNEGSKA (reference sequence). The CDR3 spells CSARGRITQPQHF. The CDR3 coding sequence is TGCAGTGCTAGAGGACGTATTACTCAGCCCCAGCATTTT.

The genes are TRBV9 and TRBJ2-1; TRBD2 agrees at 7 bases. CDR3 length equals 17 residues. V lost 4 bases and J lost 4; bases outside the gene matches: 14. Germline V gene sequence: CDR1 SGDLS, CDR2 YYNGEE. The CDR3 DNA reads as TGTGCCAGCAGCTCGTTATTTGGGGGGGGGGTTTACAATGAGCAGTTCTTC. Translating gives CASSSLFGGGVYNEQFF.

This clonotype was observed at least ten times. The CDR3 DNA sequence: TGTGCCAGCAGCTTAAGCAGGGTTCAGAACACTGAAGCTTTCTTT. As protein: CASSLSRVQNTEAFF. The chain employs TRBV7-9 and TRBJ1-1; possibly TRBD1 for D (5 bases). Trimming pared 2 bases from V and 1 base from J, leaving 11 bases between. The CDR3 contains 15 residues. Germline CDR1 and CDR2: SEHNR and FQNEAQ (reference sequence). The complete variable domain, with remaining parts taken from reference TRBV7-9 and TRBJ1-1, reads DTGVSQNPRHKITKRGQNVTFRCDPISEHNRLYWYRQTLGQGPEFLTYFQNEAQLEKSRLLSDRFSAERPKGSFSTLEIQRTEQGDSAMYLCASSLSRVQNTEAFFGQGTRLTVV.